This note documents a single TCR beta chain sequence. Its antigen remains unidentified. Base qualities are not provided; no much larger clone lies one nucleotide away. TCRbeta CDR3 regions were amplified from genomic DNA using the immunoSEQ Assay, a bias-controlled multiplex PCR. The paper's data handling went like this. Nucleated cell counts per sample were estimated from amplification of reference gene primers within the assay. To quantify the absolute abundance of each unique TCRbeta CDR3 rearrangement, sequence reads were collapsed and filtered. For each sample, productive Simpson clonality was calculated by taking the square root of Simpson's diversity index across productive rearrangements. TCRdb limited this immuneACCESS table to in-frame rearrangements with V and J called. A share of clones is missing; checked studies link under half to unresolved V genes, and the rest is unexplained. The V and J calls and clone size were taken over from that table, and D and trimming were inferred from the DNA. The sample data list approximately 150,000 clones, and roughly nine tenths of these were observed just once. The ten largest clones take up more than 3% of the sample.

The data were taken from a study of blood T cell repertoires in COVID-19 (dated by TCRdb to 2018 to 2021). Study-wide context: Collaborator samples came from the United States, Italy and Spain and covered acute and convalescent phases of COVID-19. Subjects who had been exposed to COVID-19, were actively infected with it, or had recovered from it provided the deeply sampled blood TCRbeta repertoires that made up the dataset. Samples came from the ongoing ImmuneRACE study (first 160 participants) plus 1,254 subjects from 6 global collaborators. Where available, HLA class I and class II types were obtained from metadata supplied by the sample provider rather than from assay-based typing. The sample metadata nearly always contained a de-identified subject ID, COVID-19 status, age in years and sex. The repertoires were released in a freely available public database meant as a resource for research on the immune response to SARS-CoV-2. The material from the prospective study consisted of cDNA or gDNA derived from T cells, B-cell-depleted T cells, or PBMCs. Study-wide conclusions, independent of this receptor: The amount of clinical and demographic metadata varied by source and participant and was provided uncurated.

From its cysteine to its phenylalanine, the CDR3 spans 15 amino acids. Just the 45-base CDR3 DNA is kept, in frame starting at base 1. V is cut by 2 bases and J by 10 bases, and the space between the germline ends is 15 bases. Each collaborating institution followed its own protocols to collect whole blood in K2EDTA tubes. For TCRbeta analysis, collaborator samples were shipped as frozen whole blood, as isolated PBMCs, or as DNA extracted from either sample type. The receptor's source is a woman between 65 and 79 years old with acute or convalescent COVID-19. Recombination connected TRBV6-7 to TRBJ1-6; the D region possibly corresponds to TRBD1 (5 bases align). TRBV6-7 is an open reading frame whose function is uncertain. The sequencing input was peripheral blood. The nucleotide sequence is TGTGCCAGCAGTTACCTCAGGGTAATAAGATCACCCCTCCACTTT. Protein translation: CASSYLRVIRSPLHF.